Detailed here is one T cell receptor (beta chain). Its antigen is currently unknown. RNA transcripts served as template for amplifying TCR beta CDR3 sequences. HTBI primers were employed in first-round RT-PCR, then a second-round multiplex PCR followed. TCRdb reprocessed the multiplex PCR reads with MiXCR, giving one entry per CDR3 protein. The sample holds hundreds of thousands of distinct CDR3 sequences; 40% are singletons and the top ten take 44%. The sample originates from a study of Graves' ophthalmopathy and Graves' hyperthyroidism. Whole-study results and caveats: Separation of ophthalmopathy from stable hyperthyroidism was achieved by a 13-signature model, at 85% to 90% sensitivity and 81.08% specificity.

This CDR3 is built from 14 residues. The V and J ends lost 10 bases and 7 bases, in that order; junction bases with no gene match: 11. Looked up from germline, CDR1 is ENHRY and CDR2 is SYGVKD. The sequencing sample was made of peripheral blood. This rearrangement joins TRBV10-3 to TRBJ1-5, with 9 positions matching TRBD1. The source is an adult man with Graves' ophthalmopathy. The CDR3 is CASVRDRVGQPQHF. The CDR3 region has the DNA TGTGCCAGCGTCCGGGACAGGGTCGGGCAGCCCCAGCATTTT.